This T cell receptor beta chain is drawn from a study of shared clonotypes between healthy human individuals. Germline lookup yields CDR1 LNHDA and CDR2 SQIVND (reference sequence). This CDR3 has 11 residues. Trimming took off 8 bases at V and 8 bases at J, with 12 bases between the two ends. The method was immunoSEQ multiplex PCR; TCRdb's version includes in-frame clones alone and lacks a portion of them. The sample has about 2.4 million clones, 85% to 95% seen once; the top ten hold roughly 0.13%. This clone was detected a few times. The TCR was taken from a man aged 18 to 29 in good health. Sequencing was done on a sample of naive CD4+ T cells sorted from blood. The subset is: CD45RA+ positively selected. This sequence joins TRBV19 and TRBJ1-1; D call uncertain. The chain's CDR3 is CASLLIHEAFF. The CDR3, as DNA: TGTGCCAGTCTCTTGATACACGAAGCTTTCTTT. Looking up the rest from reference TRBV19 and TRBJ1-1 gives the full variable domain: DGGITQSPKYLFRKEGQNVTLSCEQNLNHDAMYWYRQDPGQGLRLIYYSQIVNDFQKGDIAEGYSVSREKKESFPLTVTSAQKNPTAFYLCASLLIHEAFFGQGTRLTVV.